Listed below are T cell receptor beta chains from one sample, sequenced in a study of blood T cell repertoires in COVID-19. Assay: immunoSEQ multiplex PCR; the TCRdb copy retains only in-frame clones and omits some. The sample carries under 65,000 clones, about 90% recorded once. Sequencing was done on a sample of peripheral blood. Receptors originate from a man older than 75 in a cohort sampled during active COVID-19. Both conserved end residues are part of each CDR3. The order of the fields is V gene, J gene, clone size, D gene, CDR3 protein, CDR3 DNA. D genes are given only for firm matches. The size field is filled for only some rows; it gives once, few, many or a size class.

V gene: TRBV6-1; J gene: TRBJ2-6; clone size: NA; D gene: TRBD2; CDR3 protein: CASSELAGRAGANVLTF; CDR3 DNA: TGTGCCAGCAGTGAACTGGCAGGGAGGGCTGGGGCCAACGTCCTGACTTTC
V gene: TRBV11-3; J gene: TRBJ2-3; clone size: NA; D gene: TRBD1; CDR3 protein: CASSPGDRVHTDTQYF; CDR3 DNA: TGTGCCAGCAGCCCCGGGGACAGGGTCCACACAGATACGCAGTATTTT
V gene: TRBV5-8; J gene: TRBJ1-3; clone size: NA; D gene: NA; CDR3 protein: CASSSGLSSGNTIYF; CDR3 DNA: TGTGCCAGCAGCTCTGGACTGAGCTCTGGAAACACCATATATTTT
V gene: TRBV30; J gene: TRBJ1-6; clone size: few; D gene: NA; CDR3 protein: CAWSSTFSPLHF; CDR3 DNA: TGTGCCTGGAGTTCTACCTTTTCACCCCTCCACTTT
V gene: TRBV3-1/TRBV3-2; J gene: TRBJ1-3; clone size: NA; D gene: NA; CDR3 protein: CASSPSGGRSGNTIYF; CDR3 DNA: TGTGCCAGCAGTCCCTCGGGAGGGCGGTCTGGAAACACCATATATTTT
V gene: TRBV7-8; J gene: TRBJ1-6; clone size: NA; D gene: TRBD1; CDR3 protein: CASSLAPTGRSYNSPLHF; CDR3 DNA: TGTGCCAGCAGCTTAGCCCCGACAGGGAGGTCCTATAATTCACCCCTCCACTTT
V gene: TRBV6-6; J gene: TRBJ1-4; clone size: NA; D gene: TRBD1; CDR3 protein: CASRKPGGKDEKLFF; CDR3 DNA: TGTGCCAGCAGGAAACCAGGGGGAAAGGATGAAAAACTGTTTTTT
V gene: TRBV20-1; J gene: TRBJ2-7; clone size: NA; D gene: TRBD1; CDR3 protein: CSASDRGDHEQYF; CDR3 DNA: TGCAGTGCTAGTGACAGGGGGGACCACGAGCAGTACTTC
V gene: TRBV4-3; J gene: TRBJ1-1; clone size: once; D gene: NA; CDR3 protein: CASSQDRFGTPKAFF; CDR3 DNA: TGCGCCAGCAGCCAAGATCGTTTCGGGACACCTAAAGCTTTCTTT
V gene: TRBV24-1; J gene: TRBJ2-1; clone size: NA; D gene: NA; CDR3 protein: CATSDLQGREQFF; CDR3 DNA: TGTGCCACCAGTGATTTACAGGGCCGGGAGCAGTTCTTC
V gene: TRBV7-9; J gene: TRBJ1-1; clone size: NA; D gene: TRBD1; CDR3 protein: CASSTGQGGNTEAFF; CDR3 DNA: TGTGCCAGCAGCACCGGACAGGGCGGTAACACTGAAGCTTTCTTT
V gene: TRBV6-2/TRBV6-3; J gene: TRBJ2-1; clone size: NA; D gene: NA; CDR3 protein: CASSYVRGAYSIQSEQFF; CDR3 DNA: TGTGCCAGCAGTTACGTTCGTGGGGCCTATTCAATACAGAGTGAGCAGTTCTTC
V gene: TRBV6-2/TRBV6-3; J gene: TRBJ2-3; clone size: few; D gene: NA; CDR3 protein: CASSPVWSGSDTQYF; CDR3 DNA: TGTGCCAGCAGCCCTGTTTGGTCGGGGTCCGATACGCAGTATTTT
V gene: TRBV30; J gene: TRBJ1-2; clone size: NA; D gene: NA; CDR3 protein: CAWSGGTRYGYTF; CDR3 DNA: TGTGCCTGGAGTGGAGGGACACGTTATGGCTACACCTTC
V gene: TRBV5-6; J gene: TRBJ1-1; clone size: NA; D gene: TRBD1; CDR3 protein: CASRAGTANTEAFF; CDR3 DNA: TGTGCCAGCAGGGCCGGGACAGCTAACACTGAAGCTTTCTTT
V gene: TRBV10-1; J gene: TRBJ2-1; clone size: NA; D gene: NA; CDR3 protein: CASSEHRSYNEQFF; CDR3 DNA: TGCGCCAGCAGTGAACACCGCTCCTACAATGAGCAGTTCTTC
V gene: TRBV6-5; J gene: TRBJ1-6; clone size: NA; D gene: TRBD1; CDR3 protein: CASSPPGQLTGSLHF; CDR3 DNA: TGTGCCAGCAGTCCGCCGGGACAGCTAACTGGGTCCCTCCACTTT
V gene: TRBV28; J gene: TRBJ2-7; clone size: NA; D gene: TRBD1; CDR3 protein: CASSSSGTGAPYEQYF; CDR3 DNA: TGTGCCAGCAGTTCCTCCGGGACAGGGGCGCCCTACGAGCAGTACTTC
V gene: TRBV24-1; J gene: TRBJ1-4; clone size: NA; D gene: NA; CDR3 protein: CATRNPPRQGVEKLFF; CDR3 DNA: TGTGCCACCAGAAACCCGCCTAGGCAGGGTGTCGAAAAACTGTTTTTT
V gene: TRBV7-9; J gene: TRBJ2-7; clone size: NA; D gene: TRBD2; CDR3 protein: CASSEWTGTRPPEQYF; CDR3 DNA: TGTGCCAGCAGCGAATGGACGGGGACTAGACCCCCCGAGCAGTACTTC
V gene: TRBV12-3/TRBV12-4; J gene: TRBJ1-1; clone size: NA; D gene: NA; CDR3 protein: CASSLLRETEAFF; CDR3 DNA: TGTGCCAGCAGTTTACTAAGAGAAACTGAAGCTTTCTTT
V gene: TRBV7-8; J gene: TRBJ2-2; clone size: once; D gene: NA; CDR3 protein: CASSRAQNTGELFF; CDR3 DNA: TGTGCCAGCAGCCGGGCCCAGAACACCGGGGAGCTGTTTTTT
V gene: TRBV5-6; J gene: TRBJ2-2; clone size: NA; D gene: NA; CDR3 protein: CASSLTSRTGELFF; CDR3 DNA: TGTGCCAGCAGCTTGACTAGTCGGACCGGGGAGCTGTTTTTT
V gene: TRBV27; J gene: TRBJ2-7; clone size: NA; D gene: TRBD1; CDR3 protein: CASSLGQGGYEQYF; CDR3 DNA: TGTGCCAGCAGTCTAGGACAGGGAGGCTACGAGCAGTACTTC
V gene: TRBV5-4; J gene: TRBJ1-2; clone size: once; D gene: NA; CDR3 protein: CASSLSRGVYGYTF; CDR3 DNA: TGTGCCAGCAGCTTGTCTCGGGGGGTCTATGGCTACACCTTC
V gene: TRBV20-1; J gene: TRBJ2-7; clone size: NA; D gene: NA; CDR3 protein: CSAKQGEQYF; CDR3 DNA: TGCAGTGCCAAGCAGGGCGAGCAGTACTTC
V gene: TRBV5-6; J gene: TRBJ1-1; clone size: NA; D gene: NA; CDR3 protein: CASSFGQNTEAFF; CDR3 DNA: TGTGCCAGCAGCTTCGGACAGAACACTGAAGCTTTCTTT
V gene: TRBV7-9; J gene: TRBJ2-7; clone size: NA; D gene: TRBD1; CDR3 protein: CASTTGTGGAEQYF; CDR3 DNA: TGTGCCAGCACCACCGGGACAGGGGGCGCAGAGCAGTACTTC
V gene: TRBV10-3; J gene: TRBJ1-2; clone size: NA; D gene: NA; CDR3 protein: CAISESGGKLRGYTF; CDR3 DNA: TGTGCCATCAGTGAGTCGGGAGGGAAACTTAGGGGCTACACCTTC
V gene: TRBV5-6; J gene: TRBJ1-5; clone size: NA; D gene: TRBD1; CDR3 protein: CASSRTGGGNQPQHF; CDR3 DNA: TGTGCCAGCAGCAGGACAGGGGGCGGCAATCAGCCCCAGCATTTT
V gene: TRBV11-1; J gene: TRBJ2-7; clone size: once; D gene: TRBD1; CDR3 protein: CASSFAGTGAYEQYF; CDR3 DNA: TGTGCCAGCAGCTTTGCAGGAACAGGGGCCTACGAGCAGTACTTC
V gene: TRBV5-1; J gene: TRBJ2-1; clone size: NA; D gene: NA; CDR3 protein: CASSLARLEGNEQFF; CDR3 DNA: TGCGCCAGCAGCTTGGCAAGACTGGAGGGCAATGAGCAGTTCTTC
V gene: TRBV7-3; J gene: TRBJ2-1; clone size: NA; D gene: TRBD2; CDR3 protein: CASSLIAGGPNEQFF; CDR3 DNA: TGTGCCAGCAGCTTAATTGCGGGAGGTCCAAATGAGCAGTTCTTC
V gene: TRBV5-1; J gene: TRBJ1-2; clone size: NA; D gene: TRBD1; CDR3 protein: CASSLRPGQNNYGYTF; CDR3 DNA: TGCGCCAGCAGCCTGCGACCGGGACAGAATAACTATGGCTACACCTTC
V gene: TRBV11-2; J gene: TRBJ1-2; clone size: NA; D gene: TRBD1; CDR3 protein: CASSSWAGGGYTF; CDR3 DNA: TGTGCCAGCAGCTCCTGGGCAGGGGGAGGCTACACCTTC
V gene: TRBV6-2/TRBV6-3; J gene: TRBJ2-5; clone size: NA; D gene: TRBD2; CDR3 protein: CASSQKRGSLQETQYF; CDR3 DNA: TGTGCCAGCAGTCAAAAGCGGGGGAGCCTCCAAGAGACCCAGTACTTC
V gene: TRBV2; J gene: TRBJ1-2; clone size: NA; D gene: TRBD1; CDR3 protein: CASKTGGYGYTF; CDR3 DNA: TGTGCCAGCAAGACAGGGGGCTATGGCTACACCTTC
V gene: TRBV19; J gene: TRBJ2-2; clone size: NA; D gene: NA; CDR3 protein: CASSIDYRQLGELFF; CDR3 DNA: TGTGCCAGTAGTATAGACTATCGTCAACTCGGGGAGCTGTTTTTT
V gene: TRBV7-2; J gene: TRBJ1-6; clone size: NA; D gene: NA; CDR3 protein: CASSLGSGAYNSPLHF; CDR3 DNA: TGTGCCAGCAGCTTAGGGTCGGGGGCCTATAATTCACCCCTCCACTTT
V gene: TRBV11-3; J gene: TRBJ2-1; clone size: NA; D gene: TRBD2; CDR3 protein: CASSLDQASGQFF; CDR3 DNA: TGTGCCAGCAGCTTAGATCAGGCTAGCGGACAGTTCTTC
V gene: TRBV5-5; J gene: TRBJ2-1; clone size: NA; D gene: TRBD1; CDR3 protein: CASSIQGEDYNEQFF; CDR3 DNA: TGTGCCAGCAGCATACAGGGGGAGGATTACAATGAGCAGTTCTTC
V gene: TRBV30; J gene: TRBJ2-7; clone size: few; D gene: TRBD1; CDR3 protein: CAWSGTGVYEQYF; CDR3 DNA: TGTGCCTGGAGTGGGACAGGGGTCTACGAGCAGTACTTC
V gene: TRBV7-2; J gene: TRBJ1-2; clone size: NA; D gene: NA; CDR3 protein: CASSLARGGNYGYTF; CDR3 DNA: TGTGCCAGCAGCTTAGCGCGCGGGGGGAACTATGGCTACACCTTC
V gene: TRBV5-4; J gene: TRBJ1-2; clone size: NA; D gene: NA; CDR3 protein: CASSLYGGREGGYTF; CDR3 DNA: TGTGCCAGCAGCTTGTATGGCGGGCGGGAAGGGGGCTACACCTTC
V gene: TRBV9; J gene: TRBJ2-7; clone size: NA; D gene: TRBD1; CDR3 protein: CASSVARTGGEQYF; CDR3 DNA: TGTGCCAGCAGCGTAGCCCGGACAGGGGGCGAGCAGTACTTC
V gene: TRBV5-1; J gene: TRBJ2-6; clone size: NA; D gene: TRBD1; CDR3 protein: CASSLTGQGSTGANVLTF; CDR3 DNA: TGCGCCAGCAGCTTGACGGGACAGGGTAGTACTGGGGCCAACGTCCTGACTTTC
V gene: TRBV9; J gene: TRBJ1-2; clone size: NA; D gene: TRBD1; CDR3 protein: CASSVGQATGYGYTF; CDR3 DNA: TGTGCCAGCAGCGTCGGACAGGCTACTGGCTATGGCTACACCTTC
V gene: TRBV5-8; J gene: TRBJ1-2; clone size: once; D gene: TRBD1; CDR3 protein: CASSYGTALNYGYTF; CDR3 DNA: TGTGCCAGCAGCTACGGGACAGCGCTTAACTATGGCTACACCTTC
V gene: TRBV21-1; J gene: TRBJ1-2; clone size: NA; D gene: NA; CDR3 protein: CASSYPTGLYGYTF; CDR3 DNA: TGTGCCAGCAGCTACCCAACAGGGCTTTATGGCTACACCTTC
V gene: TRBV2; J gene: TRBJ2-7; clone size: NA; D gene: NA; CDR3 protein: CASSEALYSRYF; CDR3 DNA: TGTGCCAGCAGTGAAGCCCTGTACTCGCGGTACTTC
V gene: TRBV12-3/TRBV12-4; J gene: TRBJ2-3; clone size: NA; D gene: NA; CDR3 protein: CASSDAGTQYF; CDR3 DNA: TGTGCCAGCAGCGACGCGGGTACGCAGTATTTT
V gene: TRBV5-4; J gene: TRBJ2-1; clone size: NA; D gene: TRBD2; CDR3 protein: CASSLVPSGGYNEQFF; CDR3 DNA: TGTGCCAGCAGCTTGGTTCCTAGCGGGGGTTACAATGAGCAGTTCTTC
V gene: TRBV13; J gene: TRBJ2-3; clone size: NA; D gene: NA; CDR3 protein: CASSLMSGSTDTQYF; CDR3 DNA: TGTGCCAGCAGCTTAATGAGCGGGAGCACAGATACGCAGTATTTT
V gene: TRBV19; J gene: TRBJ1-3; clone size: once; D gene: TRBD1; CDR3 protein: CASSDTGAGNTIYF; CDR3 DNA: TGTGCCAGTAGCGATACAGGGGCTGGAAACACCATATATTTT
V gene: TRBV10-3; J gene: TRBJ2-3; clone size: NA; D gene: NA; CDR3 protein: CAISDRQADTQYF; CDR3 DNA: TGTGCCATCAGTGATCGACAGGCAGATACGCAGTATTTT
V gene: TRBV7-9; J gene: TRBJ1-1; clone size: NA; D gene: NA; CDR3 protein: CASSSSYATEAFF; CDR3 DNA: TGTGCCAGCAGCTCATCCTACGCCACTGAAGCTTTCTTT
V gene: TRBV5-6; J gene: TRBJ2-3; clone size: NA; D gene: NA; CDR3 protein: CASSLAGANTQYF; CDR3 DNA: TGTGCCAGCAGCTTGGCAGGGGCGAATACGCAGTATTTT
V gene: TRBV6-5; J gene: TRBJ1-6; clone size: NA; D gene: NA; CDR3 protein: CASSYGRRSPLHF; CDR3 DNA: TGTGCCAGCAGTTACGGTCGGAGGTCGCCCCTCCACTTT
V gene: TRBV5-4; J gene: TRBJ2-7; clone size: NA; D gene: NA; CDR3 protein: CASSFMTGEGYEQYF; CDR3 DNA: TGTGCCAGCAGCTTTATGACAGGGGAGGGATACGAGCAGTACTTC